The entry below describes one T cell receptor (beta chain). Its antigen remains unknown. A much larger clone sits a single nucleotide away, making a read error possible. This sample was included in a study of T cell repertoires in cytomegalovirus infection. In the study overall: Public TCR beta signatures were indicative of both CMV infection and a matching HLA type. Study findings and constraints: In two of eight donors, the top clonotype was HLA-C-restricted CMV-specific. The study identified carriers of CMV plus the relevant HLA from cumulative public TCR beta family frequency.

TCRdb re-called the reads through MiXCR, storing one row per CDR3 protein. The sample includes hundreds of thousands of distinct CDR3 sequences, 20% to 30% of them seen just once. V lost 2 bases and J 9 bases, leaving 11 bases between the germline ends. The CDR3 is 13 residues long. CDR1 is SGHVT and CDR2 is SQSDAQ in the germline V gene. The receptor comes from a human donor in good health (CMV status not recorded). Some clones in this sample may be carry-over from other donors' samples. The sequenced material came from CD8+ T cells from PBMCs. This sequence joins TRBV7-4 and TRBJ2-1; no definite D call. CDR3 protein: CASSLIDRPEQFF. The CDR3 DNA reads as TGTGCCAGCAGCTTAATCGACCGCCCTGAGCAGTTCTTC.